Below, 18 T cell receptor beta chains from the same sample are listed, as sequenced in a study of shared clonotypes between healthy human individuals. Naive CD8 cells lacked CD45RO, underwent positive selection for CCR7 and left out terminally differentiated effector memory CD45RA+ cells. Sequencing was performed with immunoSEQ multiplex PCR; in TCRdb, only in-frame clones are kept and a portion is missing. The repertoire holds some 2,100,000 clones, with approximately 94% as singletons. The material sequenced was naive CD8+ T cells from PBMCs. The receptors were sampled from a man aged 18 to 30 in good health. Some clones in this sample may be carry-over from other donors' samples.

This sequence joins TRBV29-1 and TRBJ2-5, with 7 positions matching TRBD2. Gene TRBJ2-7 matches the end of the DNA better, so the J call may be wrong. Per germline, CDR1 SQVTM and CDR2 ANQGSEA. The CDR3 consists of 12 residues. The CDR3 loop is CSARWEGYEQYF. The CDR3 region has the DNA TGCAGCGCGCGATGGGAGGGTTACGAGCAGTACTTC.

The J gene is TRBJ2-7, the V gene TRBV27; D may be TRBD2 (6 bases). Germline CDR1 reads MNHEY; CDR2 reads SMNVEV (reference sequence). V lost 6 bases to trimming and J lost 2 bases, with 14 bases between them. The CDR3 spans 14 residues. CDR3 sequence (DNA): TGTGCCAGCAGCGAAACGGGACTTCCCTACGAGCAGTACTTC. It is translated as CASSETGLPYEQYF.

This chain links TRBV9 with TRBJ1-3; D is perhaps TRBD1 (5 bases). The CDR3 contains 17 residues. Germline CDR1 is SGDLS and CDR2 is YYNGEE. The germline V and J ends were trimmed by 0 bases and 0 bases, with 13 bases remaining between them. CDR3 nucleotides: TGTGCCAGCAGCGTAGAACCTAAGGGGAACTCTGGAAACACCATATATTTT. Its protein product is CASSVEPKGNSGNTIYF.

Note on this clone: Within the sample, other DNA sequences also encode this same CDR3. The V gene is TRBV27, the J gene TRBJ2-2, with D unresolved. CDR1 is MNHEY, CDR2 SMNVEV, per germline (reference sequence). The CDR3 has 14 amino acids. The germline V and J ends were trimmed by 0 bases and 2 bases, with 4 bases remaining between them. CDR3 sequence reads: CASSLSPNTGELFF. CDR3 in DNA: TGTGCCAGCAGTTTATCGCCTAACACCGGGGAGCTGTTTTTT.

The CDR3 is CAWSVFGGDTEAFF. The CDR3 DNA is TGTGCCTGGAGTGTCTTCGGGGGGGACACTGAAGCTTTCTTT. This chain uses TRBV30 with TRBJ1-1, with D possibly being TRBD1 (5 bases). CDR3 length: 14 residues. The germline CDR1 and CDR2 sequences are GTSNPN and SVGIG (reference sequence). V dropped 0 bases and J dropped 3 bases, with 11 bases sitting between them. The variable domain in full, with the rest retrieved from reference TRBV30 and TRBJ1-1, is SQTIHQWPATLVQPVGSPLSLECTVEGTSNPNLYWYRQAAGRGLQLLFYSVGIGQISSEVPQNLSASRPQDRQFILSSKKLLLSDSGFYLCAWSVFGGDTEAFFGQGTRLTVV.

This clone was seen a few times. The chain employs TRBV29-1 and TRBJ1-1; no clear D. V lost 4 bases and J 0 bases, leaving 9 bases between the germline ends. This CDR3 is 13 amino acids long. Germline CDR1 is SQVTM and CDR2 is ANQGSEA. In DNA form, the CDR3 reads TGCAGCGTTGGAGCGGAGATGAACACTGAAGCTTTCTTT. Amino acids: CSVGAEMNTEAFF.

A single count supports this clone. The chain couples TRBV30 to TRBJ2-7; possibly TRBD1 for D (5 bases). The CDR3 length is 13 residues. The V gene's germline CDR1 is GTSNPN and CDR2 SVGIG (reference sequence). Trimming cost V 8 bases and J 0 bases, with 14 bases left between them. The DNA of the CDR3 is TGTGCCGCAGAGGCAGACAGCTCCTACGAGCAGTACTTC. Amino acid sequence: CAAEADSSYEQYF.

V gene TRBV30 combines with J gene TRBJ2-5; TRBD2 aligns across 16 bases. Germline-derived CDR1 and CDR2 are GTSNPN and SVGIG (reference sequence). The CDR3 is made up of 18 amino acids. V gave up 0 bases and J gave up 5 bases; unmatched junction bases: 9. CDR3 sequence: CAWSVFGTSGRAGETQYF. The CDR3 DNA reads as TGTGCCTGGAGTGTTTTTGGGACTAGCGGGAGGGCCGGCGAGACCCAGTACTTC.

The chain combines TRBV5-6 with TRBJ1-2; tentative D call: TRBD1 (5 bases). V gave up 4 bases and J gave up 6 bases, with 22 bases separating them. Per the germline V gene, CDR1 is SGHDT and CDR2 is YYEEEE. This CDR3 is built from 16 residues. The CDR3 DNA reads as TGTGCCAGCAGCCCATTCCCAGGGTTGGGGGGTCATGGCTACACCTTC. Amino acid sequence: CASSPFPGLGGHGYTF.

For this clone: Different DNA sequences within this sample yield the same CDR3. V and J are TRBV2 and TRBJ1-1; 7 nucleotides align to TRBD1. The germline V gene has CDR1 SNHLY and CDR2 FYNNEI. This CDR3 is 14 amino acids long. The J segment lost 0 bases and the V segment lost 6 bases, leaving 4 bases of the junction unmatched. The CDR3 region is CASSGDSMNTEAFF. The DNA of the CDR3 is TGTGCCAGCAGCGGGGACAGTATGAACACTGAAGCTTTCTTT.

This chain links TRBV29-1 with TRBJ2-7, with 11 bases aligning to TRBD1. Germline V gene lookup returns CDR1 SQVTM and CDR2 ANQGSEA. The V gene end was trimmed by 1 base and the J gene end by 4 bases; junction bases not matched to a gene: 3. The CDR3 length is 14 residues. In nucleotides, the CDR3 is TGCAGCGTTGAAGGGACAGGGGGCGTATACGAGCAGTACTTC. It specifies CSVEGTGGVYEQYF.

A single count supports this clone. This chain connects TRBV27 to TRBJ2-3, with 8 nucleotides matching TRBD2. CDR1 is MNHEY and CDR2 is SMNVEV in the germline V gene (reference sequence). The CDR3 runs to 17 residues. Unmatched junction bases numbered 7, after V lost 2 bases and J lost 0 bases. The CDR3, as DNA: TGTGCCAGCAGTTTAATCAGCGGGAGTGCTAGCACAGATACGCAGTATTTT. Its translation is CASSLISGSASTDTQYF.

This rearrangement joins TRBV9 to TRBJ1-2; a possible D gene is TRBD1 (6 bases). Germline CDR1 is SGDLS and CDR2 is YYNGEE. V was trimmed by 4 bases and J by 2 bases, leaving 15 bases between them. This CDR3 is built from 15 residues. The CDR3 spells CASSTADSPNYGYTF. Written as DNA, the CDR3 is TGTGCCAGCAGCACTGCGGACAGCCCCAACTATGGCTACACCTTC.

CDR3 nucleotides: TGTGCCAGCAGCCATTTAGTAAGGGGTAAAGGAAACACCATATATTTT. This encodes CASSHLVRGKGNTIYF. This chain links TRBV11-2 with TRBJ1-3, with D maybe TRBD1 (5 bases). This CDR3 region has 16 residues. V was clipped by 5 bases and J by 4 bases, with 18 bases between them. Germline V gives CDR1 SGHAT, CDR2 FQNNGV.

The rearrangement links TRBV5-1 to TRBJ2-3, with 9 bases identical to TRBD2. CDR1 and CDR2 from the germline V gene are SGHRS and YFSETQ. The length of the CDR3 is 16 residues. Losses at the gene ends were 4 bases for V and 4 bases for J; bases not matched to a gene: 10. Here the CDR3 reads CASSPIAGVESDTQYF. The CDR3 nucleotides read TGCGCCAGCAGCCCCATAGCGGGAGTGGAGTCAGATACGCAGTATTTT.

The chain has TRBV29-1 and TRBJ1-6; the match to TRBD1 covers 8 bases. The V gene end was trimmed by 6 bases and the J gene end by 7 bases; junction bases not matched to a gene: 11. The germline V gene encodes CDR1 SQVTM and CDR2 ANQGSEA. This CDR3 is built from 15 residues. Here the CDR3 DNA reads TGCAGCGTCCCCGGTCCGGACAGGGACAATTCACCCCTCCACTTT. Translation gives CSVPGPDRDNSPLHF. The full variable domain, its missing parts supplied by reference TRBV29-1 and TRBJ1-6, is SAVISQKPSRDICQRGTSLTIQCQVDSQVTMMFWYRQQPGQSLTLIATANQGSEATYESGFVIDKFPISRPNLTFSTLTVSNMSPEDSSIYLCSVPGPDRDNSPLHFGNGTRLTVT.

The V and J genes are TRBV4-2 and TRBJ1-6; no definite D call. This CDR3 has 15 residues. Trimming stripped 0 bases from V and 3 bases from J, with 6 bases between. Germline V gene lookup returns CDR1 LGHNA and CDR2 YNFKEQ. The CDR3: CASSQDPGYNSPLHF. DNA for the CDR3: TGTGCCAGCAGCCAAGATCCGGGCTATAATTCACCCCTCCACTTT.

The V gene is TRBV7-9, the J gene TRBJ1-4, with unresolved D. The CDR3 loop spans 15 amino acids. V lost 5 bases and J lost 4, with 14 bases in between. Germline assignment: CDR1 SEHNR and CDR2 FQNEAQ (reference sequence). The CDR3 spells CASSRPPEINEKLFF. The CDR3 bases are TGTGCCAGCAGCCGGCCCCCGGAAATTAATGAAAAACTGTTTTTT.